The 2 T cell receptor beta chains reported below all come from one sample, sequenced in a study of graft-versus-host responses after intestinal transplantation. Profiled with immunoSEQ multiplex PCR; TCRdb holds only in-frame clones, not every one. The sample lists 40,000 to 45,000 clones, 90% to 95% occurring once. These receptors have no known antigen. Sequencing was performed on unstimulated CD8+ T cells sorted from spleen or lymph node cells, taken before transplant. These receptors originate from a human donor who was the organ donor for an intestinal transplant.

The chain carries TRBV10-3 and TRBJ1-1, with unresolved D. Trimming shortened V by 6 bases and J by 0 bases, and 11 bases separated the two germline ends. The CDR3 is 14 amino acids. CDR1 is ENHRY, CDR2 SYGVKD, per germline. The CDR3 protein is CAISKRQLNTEAFF. CDR3 coding DNA: TGTGCCATCAGCAAACGACAATTGAACACTGAAGCTTTCTTT.

The chain links TRBV11-2 to TRBJ1-2; D is unclear. The germline CDR1 and CDR2 sequences are SGHAT and FQNNGV. V gave up 1 base and J gave up 6 bases, with 15 bases separating them. CDR3 length: 15 residues. The chain's CDR3 is CASSLAGRQVDGYTF. The CDR3 region has the DNA TGTGCCAGCAGCTTAGCAGGTCGGCAGGTAGATGGCTACACCTTC.